One sample yielded the 19 T cell receptor beta chains listed below, sequenced in a study of glioma-infiltrating T cells. Using RNA template, CDR3s of TCR alpha and beta were amplified with iRepertoire arm-PCR. TCRdb used MiXCR to reprocess the multiplex PCR reads, holding one entry per CDR3 protein. Here the sample spans about 130,000 distinct CDR3 sequences, approximately 23% being singletons. Sequencing was done on a sample of glioma tissue, nonneoplastic brain tissue, or PBMCs (not recorded which). These receptors originate from a human donor with low-grade glioma or glioblastoma, undergoing nonglioma brain surgery, or in good health (not recorded which).

This clonotype was seen ten or more times. J is TRBJ2-3 and V is TRBV3-1; the match to TRBD2 covers 9 bases. Unmatched junction bases numbered 5, after V lost 1 base and J lost 6 bases. CDR3 length: 15 residues. CDR1 LGHDT and CDR2 YNNKEL come from the germline V gene (reference sequence). CDR3 bases: TGTGCCAGCAGCCAAGGGCTAGCGGGACTTGATACGCAGTATTTT. Encoded protein: CASSQGLAGLDTQYF.

This clonotype has more than one count but fewer than ten. A clone one base away is much larger, so this may be a read error. This chain connects TRBV9 to TRBJ2-7, with D unclear. The germline gives CDR1 SGDLS, CDR2 YYNGEE. V lost 0 bases and J 0 bases, leaving 4 bases between the germline ends. This CDR3 spans 13 amino acids. CDR3 amino acids: CASSVDSSYEQYF. In DNA, the CDR3 is TGTGCCAGCAGCGTAGACAGCTCCTACGAGCAGTACTTC. Filled out from reference TRBV9 and TRBJ2-7, the complete variable domain reads DSGVTQTPKHLITATGQRVTLRCSPRSGDLSVYWYQQSLDQGLQFLIQYYNGEERAKGNILERFSAQQFPDLHSELNLSSLELGDSALYFCASSVDSSYEQYFGPGTRLTVT.

Regarding this clonotype: A read error may be the cause here, since a much bigger clone is one base away. The chain has TRBV7-2 and TRBJ2-1; 9 bases are a match to TRBD2. V lost 3 bases and J lost 3; bases outside the gene matches: 21. Germline V gene lookup returns CDR1 SGHTA and CDR2 FQGNSA. CDR3 length: 21 amino acids. CDR3 in amino acids: CASSFGSGGARTSVSYNEQFF. The CDR3 nucleotides are TGTGCCAGCAGCTTTGGCTCAGGGGGGGCAAGGACTAGCGTGAGCTACAATGAGCAGTTCTTC.

For this clonotype: A read error may explain this, as a much larger clone is one base away. The chain links TRBV18 to TRBJ1-1; D is perhaps TRBD1 (5 bases). Germline V gives CDR1 KGHSH, CDR2 LQKENI. The CDR3 covers 13 residues. The CDR3 bases are TGTGGCAGCTCTGGCAGGGTTAACACTGAAGCTTTCTTT. This encodes CGSSGRVNTEAFF.

There are many counts of this clonotype. The genes are TRBV28 and TRBJ2-7; a weak D match, TRBD1 (6 bases). Trimming cost V 6 bases and J 1 base, with 16 bases left between them. The CDR3 contains 15 residues. CDR1 is MDHEN, CDR2 SYDVKM, per germline. This chain's CDR3 is CASRPPGHSSYEQYF. In nucleotides, the CDR3 is TGTGCCAGCAGGCCCCCGGGACACTCTTCCTACGAGCAGTACTTC.

This clonotype was counted at least ten times. The gene calls are TRBV28 and TRBJ2-7, with 8 bases identical to TRBD1. Germline lookup yields CDR1 MDHEN and CDR2 SYDVKM. V was pared by 2 bases and J by 3 bases, with 3 bases of the junction left unmatched. The CDR3 has 14 amino acids. The CDR3 DNA is TGTGCCAGCAGTTTAGGACAGGGACGCTACGAGCAGTACTTC. Its protein product is CASSLGQGRYEQYF.

The chain uses TRBV4-2 and TRBJ2-1; 10 nucleotides agree with TRBD2. V lost 4 bases and J lost 5; bases outside the gene matches: 11. The CDR3 covers 17 residues. The germline CDR1 and CDR2 sequences are LGHNA and YNFKEQ. The DNA of the CDR3 is TGTGCCAGCAGCCCTTCGACCGGGACTAGCGTAAACAATGAGCAGTTCTTC. Translation: CASSPSTGTSVNNEQFF.

This clonotype was observed at least ten times. The chain couples TRBV12-3 or TRBV12-4 to TRBJ2-7; 9 positions match TRBD1. V gave up 0 bases and J gave up 1 base; unmatched junction bases: 4. CDR3 length: 16 amino acids. The CDR3 here is CASSLARDRVSYEQYF. The CDR3 region has the DNA TGTGCCAGCAGTTTAGCCCGGGACAGGGTTTCCTACGAGCAGTACTTC.

This clonotype was counted only a few times. V usage is TRBV12-3 or TRBV12-4 and J usage is TRBJ2-1; possible D gene TRBD2, 5 bases. CDR3 length equals 14 residues. Trimming pared 5 bases from V and 0 bases from J, leaving 8 bases between. Here the CDR3 reads CASSGLGSYNEQFF. The CDR3 DNA reads TGTGCCAGCAGTGGACTGGGCTCCTACAATGAGCAGTTCTTC.

This clonotype came up many times. The chain couples TRBV5-1 to TRBJ2-3; 7 bases are a match to TRBD2. The germline V gene has CDR1 SGHRS and CDR2 YFSETQ. The CDR3 sequence is 16 residues long. J was trimmed by 0 bases and V by 0 bases; bases with no gene match: 4. Written as DNA, the CDR3 is TGCGCCAGCAGCTTGGAAGGGGACTATAGCACAGATACGCAGTATTTT. Residues: CASSLEGDYSTDTQYF.

This clonotype was observed many times. V usage is TRBV15 and J usage is TRBJ2-7; either TRBD1 or TRBD2 may supply D (5 bases each). Germline CDR1 and CDR2: LNHNV and YYDKDF (reference sequence). The V gene lost 0 bases and the J gene lost 2 bases, with 8 bases spanning the gap. CDR3 size: 14 residues. The CDR3 sequence is CATSRDLGPYEQYF. The CDR3 DNA follows: TGTGCCACCAGCAGAGATCTGGGACCCTACGAGCAGTACTTC.

This clonotype has just a few counts. A read error may be the cause here, since a much bigger clone is one base away. The genes are TRBV9 and TRBJ2-3; D is unresolved. Germline-derived CDR1 and CDR2 are SGDLS and YYNGEE. CDR3 length: 14 residues. Trimming removed 3 bases from V and 7 bases from J, with 15 bases in between. The DNA for the CDR3 is TGTGCCAGCAGCGCTGACCGGACGTCGAATACGCAGTATTTT. Amino acid sequence: CASSADRTSNTQYF.

Ten or more counts support this clonotype. This chain uses TRBV20-1 with TRBJ2-7; D is possibly TRBD2 (6 bases). Germline CDR1 reads DFQATT; CDR2 reads SNEGSKA (reference sequence). Deletions cut 3 bases from V and 6 bases from J, with 9 bases between. This CDR3 region has 11 residues. In DNA, the CDR3 is TGCAGTGCTAGGCGGGATCGCGAGCAGTACTTC. This sequence encodes CSARRDREQYF.

This clonotype was found many times. The V gene is TRBV6-2 or TRBV6-3, the J gene TRBJ1-1; no firm D call. V lost 4 bases and J lost 2, with 8 bases in between. CDR1 is MNHEY and CDR2 is SVGEGT in the germline V gene. The CDR3 has 13 residues. CDR3 DNA: TGTGCCAGCAGTTCGGACCTCAACACTGAAGCTTTCTTT. This codes for CASSSDLNTEAFF.

There are many counts of this clonotype. The chain employs TRBV6-6 and TRBJ2-5; 7 nucleotides match TRBD2. Germline V gives CDR1 MNHNY, CDR2 SVGAGI (reference sequence). The trim removed 2 bases at V and 2 bases at J, leaving 2 bases unmatched. The CDR3 has 14 residues. The CDR3 bases are TGTGCCAGCAGTTACATCGGGGGGCAAGAGACCCAGTACTTC. It translates to CASSYIGGQETQYF.

The chain uses TRBV30 and TRBJ1-1, with 10 positions matching TRBD1. Germline CDR1 is GTSNPN and CDR2 is SVGIG (reference sequence). The CDR3 extends over 14 amino acids. With 2 bases clipped from V and 5 bases from J, the junction kept 5 bases outside the gene matches. The CDR3 DNA sequence: TGTGCCTGGAGTCACGACAGGGGGCGAACTGAAGCTTTCTTT. This translates into CAWSHDRGRTEAFF.

V is TRBV15 and J is TRBJ1-1; no clear D. Germline V gene sequence: CDR1 LNHNV, CDR2 YYDKDF (reference sequence). The CDR3 runs 15 residues. Trimming left V 4 bases short and J 0 bases short, with 12 bases between. The CDR3 sequence is CATSTVTDLNTEAFF. As DNA, the CDR3 is TGTGCCACCAGCACCGTGACGGATTTGAACACTGAAGCTTTCTTT.

By share of the sample, this clonotype is medium-sized. CDR3 DNA: TGTGCCAGCAGCCCTAAAGCGGGCACAGATACGCAGTATTTT. Its protein product is CASSPKAGTDTQYF. The chain joins TRBV7-2 to TRBJ2-3; the D gene is possibly TRBD2 (5 bases). V lost 5 bases to trimming and J lost 1 base, with 10 bases between them. The CDR3 is 14 residues long. In germline, CDR1 is SGHTA, CDR2 FQGNSA.

This clonotype has ten or more counts. The CDR3 bases are TGTGCCAGCAGCTTAGGGTCTGCAGGACGCTATGGCTACACCTTC. Protein product: CASSLGSAGRYGYTF. The rearrangement joins TRBV7-9 to TRBJ1-2; D unclear. CDR3 length: 15 residues. V lost 1 base to trimming and J lost 4 bases, with 13 bases between them. CDR1 and CDR2 (germline): SEHNR, FQNEAQ (reference sequence).